This TCR beta chain was recovered during a study of beta chain features in type 1 diabetes. This clone has a count of ten or more. Its cognate antigen is unknown. Study results and caveats: Insertion counts at VDJ junctions were lower in type 1 diabetes patients, who also showed more deletions there. Type 1 diabetes patients showed a moderate but significant shortening of TCRB CDR3s in all four CD4+ subsets.

TCRB transcripts that were expressed got sequenced, as all of the isolated RNA had been reverse transcribed. TCRdb's table, derived via immunoSEQ multiplex PCR, lists solely in-frame clones and lacks some. The data hold a few hundred thousand clones, with around 26% observed a single time. All of the sorted populations showed purity greater than 95%. The germline CDR1 and CDR2 sequences are LGHNT and FRNRAP. Trimming cost V 10 bases and J 0 bases, with 10 bases left between them. The CDR3 totals 12 residues. This TCR was recovered from a man younger than 45 in good health. V gene TRBV12-5 combines with J gene TRBJ2-7; D may be TRBD1 (6 bases). Source material: central memory CD4+ T cells from blood. The CDR3 DNA reads as TGTGCTACCAGGACAGACTCCTACGAGCAGTACTTC. This codes for CATRTDSYEQYF.